One sample yielded the 26 T cell receptor beta chains listed below, sequenced in a study of shared clonotypes between healthy human individuals. Profiled with immunoSEQ multiplex PCR; TCRdb holds only in-frame clones, not every one. Found here are roughly 2.5 million clones, roughly 92% of them singletons; the top ten hold 0.11% to 0.15%. The specimen sequenced was naive CD4+ T cells sorted from blood. Indicated subset: CD45RA+ positively selected. Receptors were obtained from a man younger than 35 in good health.

The V gene is TRBV2, the J gene TRBJ2-2, with a tentative D call TRBD2 (7 bases). In germline, CDR1 is SNHLY, CDR2 FYNNEI. The V end was cut by 6 bases, the J end by 4 bases, with 12 bases between. The CDR3 is 14 residues long. Written as DNA, the CDR3 is TGTGCCAGCAGAGCGGGACATCTCACCGGGGAGCTGTTTTTT. Its protein is CASRAGHLTGELFF.

Only one count was recorded for this clone. V and J are TRBV30 and TRBJ1-2; weak D call: TRBD1 (6 bases). Deletions cut 0 bases from V and 3 bases from J, with 14 bases between. The V gene's germline CDR1 is GTSNPN and CDR2 SVGIG (reference sequence). CDR3 length: 15 residues. The CDR3 nucleotides read TGTGCCTGGAGTGTTAGGGGGGCTTTCCACTATGGCTACACCTTC. This gives the protein CAWSVRGAFHYGYTF.

The gene calls are TRBV7-9 and TRBJ2-2; D unresolved. The CDR3 consists of 12 residues. The V end lost 5 bases, the J end lost 7 bases, and 8 bases lay between the germline ends. Germline V gene lookup returns CDR1 SEHNR and CDR2 FQNEAQ (reference sequence). CDR3 coding DNA: TGTGCCAGCAGCATAGTAAGCGGGGAGCTGTTTTTT. Translating it yields CASSIVSGELFF.

The V call is TRBV2, the J call TRBJ2-1, with 7 bases aligning to TRBD1. J lost 14 bases, V lost 6 bases, and 10 bases had no gene match. The germline gives CDR1 SNHLY, CDR2 FYNNEI. The CDR3 runs 12 residues. The DNA of the CDR3 is TGTGCCAGCAGGCCCAGTGGGACAGAAAAGTTCTTC. This gives the protein CASRPSGTEKFF.

This rearrangement joins TRBV27 to TRBJ2-1; D is possibly TRBD1 or TRBD2 (5 bases each). CDR3 length: 15 residues. Germline assignment: CDR1 MNHEY and CDR2 SMNVEV (reference sequence). Between the trimmed V and J ends, which lost 5 bases and 0 bases, there was a span of 11 bases. For the CDR3, the DNA is TGTGCCAGCAGTCCCGGGGCAGGCTCCTACAATGAGCAGTTCTTC. Amino acids: CASSPGAGSYNEQFF.

The V and J genes are TRBV12-5 and TRBJ1-6; tentative D call: TRBD1 (5 bases). In germline, CDR1 is LGHNT, CDR2 FRNRAP. The ends were cut back, 7 bases at V and 6 bases at J, with 16 bases in the middle. This CDR3 has 15 residues. In nucleotides, the CDR3 is TGTGCTAGTGCCCTGCATGGGGACCCTAATTCACCCCTCCACTTT. Translating gives CASALHGDPNSPLHF.

The chain links TRBV5-1 to TRBJ2-5; possibly TRBD2 for D (6 bases). This CDR3 is 14 amino acids long. The V gene lost 5 bases and the J gene lost 1 base, with 12 bases spanning the gap. Germline CDR1 SGHRS, CDR2 YFSETQ. The CDR3 DNA reads TGCGCCAGCAGAAGCGGGCCCACCCAAGAGACCCAGTACTTC. Translation: CASRSGPTQETQYF.

The chain couples TRBV6-6 to TRBJ1-6; TRBD1 aligns across 7 bases. The germline gives CDR1 MNHNY, CDR2 SVGAGI (reference sequence). With 6 bases clipped from V and 8 bases from J, the junction kept 10 bases outside the gene matches. The CDR3 loop spans 15 amino acids. The CDR3 DNA is TGTGCCAGCAGCCCTAATACAGGGGTTGATTCACCCCTCCACTTT. Translated: CASSPNTGVDSPLHF.

The chain carries TRBV7-8 and TRBJ1-2; no clear D gene. Trimming removed 1 base at V and 2 bases at J, with 14 bases between. Germline CDR1 SGHVS, CDR2 FQNEAQ. This CDR3 spans 16 amino acids. CDR3 coding DNA: TGTGCCAGCAGCTTAGAATTTCATCAGGCCAACTATGGCTACACCTTC. This encodes CASSLEFHQANYGYTF.

The chain couples TRBV4-2 to TRBJ2-2; no clear D. From germline, CDR1 is LGHNA and CDR2 YNFKEQ. With 0 bases removed from V and 1 base from J, the gap between germline ends came to 9 bases. The CDR3 totals 16 residues. CDR3 amino acids: CASSQEPAMNTGELFF. In DNA form, the CDR3 reads TGTGCCAGCAGCCAAGAACCAGCGATGAACACCGGGGAGCTGTTTTTT.

V gene TRBV5-1 combines with J gene TRBJ2-3, with 7 bases lining up with TRBD1. Germline CDR1 SGHRS, CDR2 YFSETQ. Unmatched junction bases numbered 11, after V lost 4 bases and J lost 3 bases. The CDR3 spans 16 residues. This CDR3 is CASSLTRQGPTDTQYF. The CDR3 region has the DNA TGCGCCAGCAGCCTAACTAGACAGGGACCTACAGATACGCAGTATTTT.

The CDR3 loop reads CASSLGTGSSYNSPLHF. The CDR3 DNA follows: TGTGCCAGCAGCTTAGGGACAGGCAGCTCCTATAATTCACCCCTCCACTTT. The gene calls are TRBV11-2 and TRBJ1-6, with TRBD1 identical over 7 bases. This CDR3 is built from 17 residues. J lost 0 bases, V lost 1 base, and 3 bases had no gene match. Germline CDR1 SGHAT, CDR2 FQNNGV.

This chain uses TRBV7-6 with TRBJ2-5; no reliable D call. Deletions cut 0 bases from V and 2 bases from J, with 7 bases between. The CDR3 contains 14 residues. Germline lookup yields CDR1 SGHVS and CDR2 FNYEAQ. This CDR3 reads CASSLAHSQETQYF. Written as DNA, the CDR3 is TGTGCCAGCAGCTTAGCGCATAGTCAAGAGACCCAGTACTTC. Full variable domain (rest looked up from reference TRBV7-6 and TRBJ2-5): GAGVSQSPRYKVTKRGQDVALRCDPISGHVSLYWYRQALGQGPEFLTYFNYEAQQDKSGLPNDRFSAERPEGSISTLTIQRTEQRDSAMYRCASSLAHSQETQYFGPGTRLLVL.

The chain employs TRBV29-1 and TRBJ2-2; 8 bases fit TRBD1. The J segment lost 5 bases and the V segment lost 3 bases, leaving 5 bases of the junction unmatched. This CDR3 is built from 14 residues. Germline V gene data show CDR1 as SQVTM and CDR2 as ANQGSEA. The CDR3 coding sequence is TGCAGCGTTGACAGGGGGCTTCAGACCGGGGAGCTGTTTTTT. Translated, it gives CSVDRGLQTGELFF.

The J gene is TRBJ1-1, the V gene TRBV11-3; TRBD1 matches at 8 bases. The CDR3 has 13 residues. V gave up 5 bases and J gave up 10 bases; unmatched junction bases: 9. Per germline, CDR1 SGHNT and CDR2 YENEEA. CDR3 sequence (DNA): TGTGCCAGCAGCCTCCGGACAGGGAGGGCAGCTTTCTTT. It specifies CASSLRTGRAAFF.

Worth noting for this clone: The sample contains more than one DNA sequence encoding this CDR3. The chain uses TRBV30 and TRBJ2-5; 7 bases agree with TRBD1. There are 12 residues in the CDR3. Germline V CDR1 and CDR2: GTSNPN, SVGIG (reference sequence). Trimming removed 2 bases from V and 5 bases from J; junction bases left unmatched: 2. The CDR3 spells CAWSRQGETQYF. CDR3 in DNA: TGTGCCTGGAGTCGACAGGGTGAGACCCAGTACTTC.

This chain uses TRBV6-1 with TRBJ2-7, with 7 bases identical to TRBD2. This CDR3 is built from 14 residues. After removal of 7 bases from V and 2 bases from J, the junction contained 8 bases not matched to a gene. CDR1 is MNHNS, CDR2 SASEGT, per germline. The CDR3 protein is CASKQAGVTYEQYF. CDR3 coding DNA: TGTGCCAGCAAGCAGGCGGGAGTCACCTACGAGCAGTACTTC.

The J gene is TRBJ2-4, the V gene TRBV7-2; no clear D. From germline, CDR1 is SGHTA and CDR2 FQGNSA. Trimming shortened V by 2 bases and J by 1 base, and 9 bases separated the two germline ends. The CDR3 is made up of 15 amino acids. The chain's CDR3 is CASSLLGSAKNIQYF. The CDR3 nucleotides read TGTGCCAGCAGCTTACTTGGATCCGCCAAAAACATTCAGTACTTC.

The chain joins TRBV5-4 to TRBJ1-6; D gene unclear. Trimming removed 0 bases at V and 7 bases at J, with 5 bases between. Germline CDR1 is SGHNT and CDR2 is YYREEE (reference sequence). The CDR3 totals 13 residues. The CDR3 nucleotides are TGTGCCAGCAGCTTGGGTGAAAATTCACCCCTCCACTTT. Its translation is CASSLGENSPLHF.

This chain connects TRBV28 to TRBJ2-5, with 7 positions matching TRBD1. Germline V lookup: CDR1 MDHEN, CDR2 SYDVKM. Unmatched junction bases numbered 3, after V lost 6 bases and J lost 2 bases. The CDR3 is 13 amino acids. The CDR3 DNA is TGTGCCAGCAGGAGCAGGGGGCAAGAGACCCAGTACTTC. It yields the protein CASRSRGQETQYF.

This chain connects TRBV5-8 to TRBJ1-2, with TRBD1 identical over 7 bases. V lost 3 bases and J lost 3; bases outside the gene matches: 8. The germline V gene encodes CDR1 SGHTS and CDR2 YDEGEE. This CDR3 is built from 15 residues. In DNA, the CDR3 is TGTGCCAGCAGCTATAGGGACAGACCGGACTATGGCTACACCTTC. This translates into CASSYRDRPDYGYTF.

A note on this clone: Other DNA sequences in the sample encode the same CDR3. The J gene is TRBJ1-5, the V gene TRBV6-6; 7 bases are shared with TRBD1. J was trimmed by 7 bases and V by 0 bases; bases with no gene match: 3. This CDR3 spans 14 amino acids. Germline loops: CDR1 MNHNY, CDR2 SVGAGI (reference sequence). The CDR3 sequence: CASSYSGGGQPQHF. In nucleotides, the CDR3 is TGTGCCAGCAGTTACTCAGGGGGCGGGCAGCCCCAGCATTTT.

Remarks on this clone: Additional DNA sequences in this sample encode the identical CDR3. The V gene is TRBV5-1, the J gene TRBJ2-7; D is uncertain. V was clipped by 0 bases and J by 4 bases, with 8 bases between them. The CDR3 consists of 13 residues. Germline V CDR1 and CDR2: SGHRS, YFSETQ. The CDR3, as DNA: TGCGCCAGCAGCTTGGGGGGTGGGTACGAGCAGTACTTC. It translates to CASSLGGGYEQYF. The variable domain in full, with the rest retrieved from reference TRBV5-1 and TRBJ2-7, is KAGVTQTPRYLIKTRGQQVTLSCSPISGHRSVSWYQQTPGQGLQFLFEYFSETQRNKGNFPGRFSGRQFSNSRSEMNVSTLELGDSALYLCASSLGGGYEQYFGPGTRLTVT.

V is TRBV5-1 and J is TRBJ2-2; 8 bases align to TRBD1. Germline V gene sequence: CDR1 SGHRS, CDR2 YFSETQ. Trimming at V came to 0 bases and at J to 4 bases, leaving 2 bases not matched to a gene. The CDR3 length is 15 residues. The CDR3 DNA sequence: TGCGCCAGCAGCTTGGAAACAGGGGGCACCGGGGAGCTGTTTTTT. This gives the protein CASSLETGGTGELFF.

J is TRBJ1-5 and V is TRBV28; tentatively, D is TRBD1 (5 bases). The germline V gene encodes CDR1 MDHEN and CDR2 SYDVKM. Trimming left V 5 bases short and J 6 bases short, with 20 bases between. The CDR3 has 16 residues. The CDR3: CASSLSLGQGGQPQHF. CDR3 sequence (DNA): TGTGCCAGCAGTCTATCCCTGGGGCAGGGTGGTCAGCCCCAGCATTTT. The whole variable domain, remainder taken from reference TRBV28 and TRBJ1-5, is DVKVTQSSRYLVKRTGEKVFLECVQDMDHENMFWYRQDPGLGLRLIYFSYDVKMKEKGDIPEGYSVSREKKERFSLILESASTNQTSMYLCASSLSLGQGGQPQHFGDGTRLSIL.

In this sample, this clone turned up once. The rearrangement links TRBV19 to TRBJ1-1, with TRBD1 as a possible D gene (5 bases). Trimming shortened V by 9 bases and J by 4 bases, and 21 bases separated the two germline ends. The germline V gene encodes CDR1 LNHDA and CDR2 SQIVND (reference sequence). CDR3 size: 15 residues. The CDR3 spells CASVPPGTRRTEAFF. CDR3 bases: TGTGCCAGCGTTCCTCCCGGGACTCGGCGCACTGAAGCTTTCTTT.